This T cell receptor beta chain came from a study of shared clonotypes between healthy human individuals. The CDR3 is made up of 16 amino acids. V was pared by 5 bases and J by 0 bases, with 14 bases between. The germline V gene encodes CDR1 WSHSY and CDR2 SAAADI. The table came from immunoSEQ multiplex PCR; TCRdb's copy has only in-frame clones and leaves some out. The profile covers more than 200,000 clones, with 50% to 75% appearing a single time and approximately 10% taken by the ten largest. This sequence originates from a man younger than 45 in good health. The sequencing sample was made of memory CD4+ T cells sorted from blood. Subset here: CD45RA-negative fraction. This sequence joins TRBV10-2 and TRBJ1-3; D is unclear. The CDR3 DNA is TGCGCCAGCAGTACTATCCAGACCCTCTCTGGAAACACCATATATTTT. Amino acids: CASSTIQTLSGNTIYF.